What follows describes a single TCR beta chain. The data are from a study of blood T cell repertoires in COVID-19. Study background: Some COVID-19 samples were acute and others convalescent; all came from the United States, Italy and Spain. T cells, B-cell-depleted T cells, or PBMCs provided the cDNA or gDNA that served as material.

Germline CDR1 reads MNHEY; CDR2 reads SVGEGT. There are 16 residues in the CDR3. The germline V and J ends were trimmed by 3 bases and 6 bases, with 18 bases remaining between them. Per the authors' pipeline: From reference gene primer amplification, estimates of nucleated cell counts were derived. This table comes from immunoSEQ multiplex PCR, and its TCRdb copy is limited to in-frame clones, with some not included. V and J calls plus clone size are reproduced from that table; the DNA served to infer D and trimming. Of under 75,000 clones in the sample, almost 95% were seen once. The rearrangement uses TRBV6-2 or TRBV6-3 and TRBJ1-5; tentative D call: TRBD1 (6 bases). The source is a man aged 50 to 60 with active COVID-19. Sequencing was carried out using peripheral blood. DNA for the CDR3: TGTGCCAGCAGTTATAGAGGGGGTTCCGTGGTTCAGCCCCAGCATTTT. Protein product: CASSYRGGSVVQPQHF.